The 17 T cell receptor beta chains below were found in one sample sequenced in a study. MiXCR, applied by TCRdb to the RT-PCR reads, yields one record per CDR3 protein. Counted here are fewer than 800,000 distinct CDR3 sequences, over 12% occurring once; the ten biggest clones make up 3.6%. The sequenced sample was memory CD4+ T cells from blood. Every receptor here comes from a female donor in good health, serving as a healthy control.

Only a few counts were recorded for this clonotype. Just one base apart from a much larger clone, this may be a read error. The rearrangement joins TRBV29-1 to TRBJ1-5; D remains ambiguous. This CDR3 contains 13 residues. Between the trimmed V and J ends, which lost 6 bases and 3 bases, there was a span of 12 bases. Germline values: CDR1 SQVTM, CDR2 ANQGSEA. The CDR3 DNA reads as TGCAGCGTCGCATGGGCAAACAATCAGCCCCAGCATTTT. Protein product: CSVAWANNQPQHF.

This rearrangement joins TRBV12-3 or TRBV12-4 to TRBJ2-7; D is possibly TRBD1 (5 bases). The CDR3 has 13 residues. Deletions cut 5 bases from V and 2 bases from J, with 10 bases between. Here the CDR3 DNA reads TGTGCCAGCAGTATGGACATCCCCTACGAGCAGTACTTC. As protein: CASSMDIPYEQYF.

As concerns this clonotype: Since a much larger clone is just one base distant, this may be a read error. The chain combines TRBV7-9 with TRBJ1-1; D is perhaps TRBD1 (5 bases). The V end lost 5 bases, the J end lost 2 bases, and 9 bases lay between the germline ends. CDR3 size: 13 residues. Germline-derived CDR1 and CDR2 are SEHNR and FQNEAQ (reference sequence). The CDR3 region is CASSPDSNTEAFF. The CDR3 nucleotides read TGTGCCAGCAGCCCCGACAGCAACACTGAAGCTTTCTTT.

This clonotype occurred a few times. The chain joins TRBV20-1 to TRBJ2-1, with 10 bases aligning to TRBD2. Germline V gives CDR1 DFQATT, CDR2 SNEGSKA (reference sequence). V was pared by 5 bases and J by 7 bases, with 11 bases of the junction left unmatched. CDR3 size: 15 residues. CDR3: CSAHPPSGSWNEQFF. The CDR3 DNA is TGCAGTGCTCATCCGCCTAGCGGGAGTTGGAATGAGCAGTTCTTC.

Note on this clonotype: Possible read error: a much larger clone is one base away. The chain has TRBV5-1 and TRBJ2-3, with 10 bases that match TRBD2. Germline lookup yields CDR1 SGHRS and CDR2 YFSETQ. The CDR3 has 16 amino acids. In DNA, the CDR3 is TGCGCCTGCAGTCCCGTCTCGGAAGCGGGAGGGGCTACGCAGTATTTT. Its protein product is CACSPVSEAGGATQYF.

This clonotype has only a few counts. V is TRBV29-1 and J is TRBJ2-5; 7 bases align to TRBD1. Germline V gene data show CDR1 as SQVTM and CDR2 as ANQGSEA. This CDR3 is built from 13 residues. V lost 5 bases and J lost 4; bases outside the gene matches: 7. The CDR3 bases are TGCAGCGTTCATACAGGGGCACGAGAGACCCAGTACTTC. Translated: CSVHTGARETQYF.

The chain employs TRBV7-8 and TRBJ2-1; D unresolved. CDR3 length: 15 residues. Trimming pared 0 bases from V and 9 bases from J, leaving 15 bases between. The germline gives CDR1 SGHVS, CDR2 FQNEAQ. The chain's CDR3 is CASSLADTPLSEQFF. The CDR3 nucleotides are TGTGCCAGCAGCTTAGCCGACACCCCGCTCAGTGAGCAGTTCTTC.

V is TRBV20-1 and J is TRBJ1-5; D is uncertain. Germline CDR1 is DFQATT and CDR2 is SNEGSKA (reference sequence). Trimming took off 4 bases at V and 5 bases at J, with 15 bases between the two ends. The CDR3 runs 14 residues. CDR3 nucleotides: TGCAGTGCTATCCTCCCGGACGCGCATCAGCCCCAGCATTTT. Protein sequence: CSAILPDAHQPQHF.

Comments on this clonotype: An end of the junction differs from the germline gene, which may be a read error. The chain combines TRBV11-2 with TRBJ1-1; 9 bases match TRBD1. The CDR3 covers 13 residues. Germline V lookup: CDR1 SGHAT, CDR2 FQNNGV. The CDR3 bases are TGTGCCAGCACCTTATTCACAGGGGGCTTGGCTTTCTTT. The encoded protein is CASTLFTGGLAFF.

This clonotype was seen a handful of times. The chain employs TRBV30 and TRBJ2-7; 9 bases are a match to TRBD2. The V segment lost 0 bases and the J segment 10 bases; nucleotides outside the gene matches: 4. CDR3 length equals 12 residues. Germline loops: CDR1 GTSNPN, CDR2 SVGIG (reference sequence). The CDR3 nucleotides read TGTGCCTGGAGTGTACTAGCGGGTCTACAGTACTTC. Amino acid sequence: CAWSVLAGLQYF. The whole variable domain, filled in from reference TRBV30 and TRBJ2-7, reads SQTIHQWPATLVQPVGSPLSLECTVEGTSNPNLYWYRQAAGRGLQLLFYSVGIGQISSEVPQNLSASRPQDRQFILSSKKLLLSDSGFYLCAWSVLAGLQYFGPGTRLTVT.

This sequence joins TRBV10-3 and TRBJ2-6; tentative D call: TRBD1 (5 bases). V lost 2 bases to trimming and J lost 2 bases, with 13 bases between them. The germline V gene has CDR1 ENHRY and CDR2 SYGVKD. The CDR3 consists of 17 residues. The CDR3 DNA follows: TGTGCCATCAGTGAGCTGGCAGGGCTTGCTGGGGCCAACGTCCTGACTTTC. Amino acids: CAISELAGLAGANVLTF.

At least ten counts were recorded for this clonotype. This chain connects TRBV10-3 to TRBJ2-3; TRBD2 matches 12 bases. Germline lookup yields CDR1 ENHRY and CDR2 SYGVKD. The CDR3 runs to 15 residues. Losses at the gene ends were 7 bases for V and 5 bases for J; bases not matched to a gene: 7. CDR3 nucleotides: TGTGCCATCACCGGACGACTAGCGGGAGAAGATACGCAGTATTTT. This gives the protein CAITGRLAGEDTQYF.

This clonotype has more than one count but fewer than ten. This chain connects TRBV7-6 to TRBJ1-1, with no clear D. The CDR3 totals 11 residues. V dropped 11 bases and J dropped 4 bases, with 11 bases sitting between them. The germline CDR1 and CDR2 sequences are SGHVS and FNYEAQ. CDR3 nucleotides: TGTGCCGCACCGGAGGGCACTGAAGCTTTCTTT. Residues: CAAPEGTEAFF.

This clonotype has just a few counts. The chain employs TRBV6-5 and TRBJ1-4; the D is unclear. Germline V gives CDR1 MNHEY, CDR2 SVGAGI. V shed 2 bases and J shed 0 bases, with 10 bases lying between them. The CDR3 length is 16 residues. The CDR3 region is CASSYGVGATNEKLFF. The CDR3 DNA is TGTGCCAGCAGTTACGGAGTGGGAGCAACTAATGAAAAACTGTTTTTT.

This clonotype was counted only a few times. CDR3 loop: CASSMGPRSGGYTF. In DNA form, the CDR3 reads TGTGCCAGCAGCATGGGACCCCGGTCCGGCGGCTACACCTTC. The rearrangement links TRBV5-6 to TRBJ1-2, with a tentative D call TRBD1 (5 bases). Per the germline V gene, CDR1 is SGHDT and CDR2 is YYEEEE. The CDR3 is made up of 14 amino acids. Trimming removed 4 bases at V and 8 bases at J, with 18 bases between.

Turning to this clonotype: This may be a read error, as it is one base from a much larger clone. The rearrangement links TRBV20-1 to TRBJ2-1, with a tentative D call TRBD2 (5 bases). There are 15 residues in the CDR3. Germline CDR1 is DFQATT and CDR2 is SNEGSKA (reference sequence). As DNA, the CDR3 is TGCAGTGCTAGAGCCCTGCTCCCTAGCACCAATAAGCAGTTCTTC. Protein product: CSARALLPSTNKQFF.

This clonotype came up once. The chain employs TRBV7-2 and TRBJ2-2; D possibly corresponds to TRBD2 (5 bases). Trimming stripped 3 bases from V and 4 bases from J, with 12 bases between. The CDR3 runs 15 residues. In germline, CDR1 is SGHTA, CDR2 FQGNSA. The CDR3 nucleotides read TGTGCCAGCAGCTTGGACTCGGCGGGCACCGGGGAGCTGTTTTTT. Translated: CASSLDSAGTGELFF.